This T cell receptor (beta chain) was sequenced for a study of T cell responses to AZD1222 COVID-19 vaccine. General observations from the study: Clonal diversity may have been underestimated, and the donors were mostly white British, with more females than males. Two doses of AZD1222 preceded a rise in Spike-specific TCR breadth and depth. Within unmutated variant regions lay the reported targets of nearly half of spike-specific TCRs.

A word on this clone: The target antigen is unknown.

The V gene's germline CDR1 is SGHTA and CDR2 FQGTGA. The CDR3 has 15 amino acids. V shed 1 base and J shed 6 bases, with 14 bases lying between them. The data were produced by immunoSEQ multiplex PCR, yet TCRdb's version contains in-frame clones alone and is incomplete. Of 140,000 or so clones in the sample, more than 85% were seen once. The chain couples TRBV7-3 to TRBJ2-3; D is tentatively TRBD1 or TRBD2 (5 bases each). The clonotype was recovered from an adult who had recovered from COVID-19. The source material was peripheral blood, sampled after recovery from COVID-19. CDR3 in amino acids: CASSLRAGWEDTQYF. Here the CDR3 DNA reads TGTGCCAGCAGCTTAAGGGCAGGGTGGGAGGATACGCAGTATTTT.